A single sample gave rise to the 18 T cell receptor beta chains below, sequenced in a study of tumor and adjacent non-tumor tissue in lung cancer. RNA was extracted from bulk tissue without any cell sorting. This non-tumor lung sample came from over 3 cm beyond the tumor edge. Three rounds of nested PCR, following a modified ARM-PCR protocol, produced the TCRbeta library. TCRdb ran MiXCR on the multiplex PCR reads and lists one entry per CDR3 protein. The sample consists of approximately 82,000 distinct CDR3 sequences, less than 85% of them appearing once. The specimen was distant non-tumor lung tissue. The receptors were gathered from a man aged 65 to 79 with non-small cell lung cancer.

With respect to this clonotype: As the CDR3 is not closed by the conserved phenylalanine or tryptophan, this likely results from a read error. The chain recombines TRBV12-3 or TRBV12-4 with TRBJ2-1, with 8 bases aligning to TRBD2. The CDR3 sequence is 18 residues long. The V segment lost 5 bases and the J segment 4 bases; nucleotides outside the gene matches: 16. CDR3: CASSRSFSGVGGYNEQFL. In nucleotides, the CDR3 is TGTGCCAGCAGTCGTTCCTTTAGCGGGGTCGGTGGGTACAATGAGCAGTTCTTG.

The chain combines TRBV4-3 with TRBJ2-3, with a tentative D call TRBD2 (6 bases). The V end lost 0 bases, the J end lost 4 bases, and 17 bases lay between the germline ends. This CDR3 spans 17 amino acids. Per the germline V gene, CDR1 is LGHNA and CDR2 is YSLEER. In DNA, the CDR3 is TGCGCCAGCAGCCAAGATGGGCCAAACGGGAGAGCAGATACGCAGTATTTT. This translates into CASSQDGPNGRADTQYF.

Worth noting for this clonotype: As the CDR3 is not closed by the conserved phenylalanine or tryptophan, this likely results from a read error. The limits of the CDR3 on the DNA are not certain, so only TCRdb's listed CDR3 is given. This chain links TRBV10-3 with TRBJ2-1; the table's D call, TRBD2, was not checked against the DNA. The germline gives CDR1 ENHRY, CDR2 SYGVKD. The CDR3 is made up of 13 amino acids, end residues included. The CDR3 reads CAIRSSRINERFL.

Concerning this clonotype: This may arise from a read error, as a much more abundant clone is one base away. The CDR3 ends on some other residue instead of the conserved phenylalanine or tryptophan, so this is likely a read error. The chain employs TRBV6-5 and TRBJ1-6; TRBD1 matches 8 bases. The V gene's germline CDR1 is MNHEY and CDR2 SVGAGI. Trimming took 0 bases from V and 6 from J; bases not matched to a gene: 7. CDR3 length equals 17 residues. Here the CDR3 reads CASSYSSWTGSNSPLHY. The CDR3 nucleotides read TGTGCCAGCAGTTACTCGAGTTGGACAGGGAGTAATTCACCCCTCCACTAT.

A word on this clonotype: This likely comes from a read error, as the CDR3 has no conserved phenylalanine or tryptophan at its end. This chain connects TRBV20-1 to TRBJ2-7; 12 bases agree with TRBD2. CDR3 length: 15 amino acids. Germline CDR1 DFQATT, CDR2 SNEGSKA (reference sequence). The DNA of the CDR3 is TGCAGTGCTAGAGAAGGACTAGCGGGGACCTACAAGCAGTACTCC. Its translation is CSAREGLAGTYKQYS.

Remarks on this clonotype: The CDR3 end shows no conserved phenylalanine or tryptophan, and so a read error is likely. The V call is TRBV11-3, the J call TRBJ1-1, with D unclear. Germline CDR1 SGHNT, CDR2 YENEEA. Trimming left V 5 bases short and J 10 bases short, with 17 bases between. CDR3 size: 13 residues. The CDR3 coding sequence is TGTGCCAGCAGCCCCCCGGCGAACATTGGAGCTTTCCTT. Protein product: CASSPPANIGAFL.

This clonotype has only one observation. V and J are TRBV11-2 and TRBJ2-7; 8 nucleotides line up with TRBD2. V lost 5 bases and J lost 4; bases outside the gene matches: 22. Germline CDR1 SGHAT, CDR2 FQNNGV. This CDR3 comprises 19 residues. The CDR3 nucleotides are TGTGCCAGCAGCCCCCGGGACCGACTTAGCGGGATACAAAAGTACGAGCAGTACTTC. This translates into CASSPRDRLSGIQKYEQYF.

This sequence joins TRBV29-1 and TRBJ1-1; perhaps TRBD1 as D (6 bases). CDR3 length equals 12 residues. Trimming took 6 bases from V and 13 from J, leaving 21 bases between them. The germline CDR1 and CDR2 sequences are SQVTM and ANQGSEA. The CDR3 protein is CSVLGAACWGFF. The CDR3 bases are TGCAGCGTCCTGGGGGCTGCGTGTTGGGGTTTCTTT.

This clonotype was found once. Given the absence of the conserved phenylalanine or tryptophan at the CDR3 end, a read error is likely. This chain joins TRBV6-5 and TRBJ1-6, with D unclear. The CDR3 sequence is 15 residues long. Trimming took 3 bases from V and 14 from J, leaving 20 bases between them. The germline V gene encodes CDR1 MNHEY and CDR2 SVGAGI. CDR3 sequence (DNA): TGTGCCAGCAGTTATTCCGACGGTAAAAACTCAGCCCTCCACGTT. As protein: CASSYSDGKNSALHV.

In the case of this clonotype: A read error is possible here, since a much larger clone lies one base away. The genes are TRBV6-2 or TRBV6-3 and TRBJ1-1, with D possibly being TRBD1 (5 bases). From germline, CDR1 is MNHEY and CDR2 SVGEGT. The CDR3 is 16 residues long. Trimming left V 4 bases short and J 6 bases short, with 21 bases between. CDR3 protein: CASSFTPGARGSEAFF. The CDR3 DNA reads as TGTGCCAGCAGTTTCACTCCCGGGGCAAGAGGGTCTGAAGCTTTCTTT.

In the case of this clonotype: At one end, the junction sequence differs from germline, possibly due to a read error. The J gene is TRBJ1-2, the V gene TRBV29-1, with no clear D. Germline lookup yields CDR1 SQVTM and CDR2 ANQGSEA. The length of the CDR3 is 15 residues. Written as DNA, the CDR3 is TGCACCGTTGAAGATCAAGACGGCCCCAGCTATGGCTACACCTTC. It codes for CTVEDQDGPSYGYTF.

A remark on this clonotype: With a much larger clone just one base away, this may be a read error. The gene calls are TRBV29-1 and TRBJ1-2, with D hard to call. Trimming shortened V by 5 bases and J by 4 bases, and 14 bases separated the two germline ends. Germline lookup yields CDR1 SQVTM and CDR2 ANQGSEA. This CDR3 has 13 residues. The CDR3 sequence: CSVITPGLYGYTF. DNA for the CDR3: TGCAGCGTTATAACACCGGGCCTCTATGGCTACACCTTC.

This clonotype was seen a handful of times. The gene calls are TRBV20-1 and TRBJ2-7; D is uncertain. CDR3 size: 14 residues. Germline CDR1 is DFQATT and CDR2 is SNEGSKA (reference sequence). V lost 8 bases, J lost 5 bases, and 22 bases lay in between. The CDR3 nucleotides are TGCAGTCCGAAACCTATGACAAGAAGGGACGAGCAGTACTTC. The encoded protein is CSPKPMTRRDEQYF.

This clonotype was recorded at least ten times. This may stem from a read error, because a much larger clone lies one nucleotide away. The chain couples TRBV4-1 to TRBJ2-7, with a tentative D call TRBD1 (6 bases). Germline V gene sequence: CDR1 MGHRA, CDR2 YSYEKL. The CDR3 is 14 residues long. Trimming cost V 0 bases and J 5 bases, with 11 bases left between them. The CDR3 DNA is TGCGCCAGCAGCCAAGATCGAGGGGGTCACGAGCAGTACTTC. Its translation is CASSQDRGGHEQYF.

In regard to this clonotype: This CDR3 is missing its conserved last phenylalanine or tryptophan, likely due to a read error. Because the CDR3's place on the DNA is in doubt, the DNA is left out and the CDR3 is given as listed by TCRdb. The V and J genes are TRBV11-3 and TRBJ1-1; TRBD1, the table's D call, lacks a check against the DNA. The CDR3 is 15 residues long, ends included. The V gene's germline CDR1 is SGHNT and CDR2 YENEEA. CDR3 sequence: CASSSRGGTYTEALL.

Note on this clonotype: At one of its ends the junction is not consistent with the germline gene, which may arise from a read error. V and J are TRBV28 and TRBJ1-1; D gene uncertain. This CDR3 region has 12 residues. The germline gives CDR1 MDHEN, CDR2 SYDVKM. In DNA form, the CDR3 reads TGTGGCAGCAGTTTAACGATCGCTGAAGCTTTCTTT. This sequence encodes CGSSLTIAEAFF.

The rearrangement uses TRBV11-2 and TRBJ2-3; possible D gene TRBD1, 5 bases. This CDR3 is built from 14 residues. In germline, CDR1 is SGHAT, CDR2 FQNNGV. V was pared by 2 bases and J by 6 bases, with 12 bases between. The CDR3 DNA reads TGTGCCAGCAGCTTAAATCTGGGGCCGGATACGCAGTATTTT. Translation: CASSLNLGPDTQYF.

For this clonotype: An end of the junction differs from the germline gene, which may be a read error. CDR3 coding DNA: TGTGTCAGCAGTTCCGGGACAGGGGATGGCTACGCCTTC. Translated: CVSSSGTGDGYAF. V usage is TRBV6-1 and J usage is TRBJ1-2, with 10 positions matching TRBD1. The germline V gene has CDR1 MNHNS and CDR2 SASEGT. The CDR3 consists of 13 residues.